The 19 T cell receptor beta chains given below trace back to one sample, sequenced in a study of post-analysis software for immune sequencing data. Sequencing libraries made from TCR beta cDNA carried unique molecular identifiers. TCRdb re-called the PCR reads with MiXCR, one entry per CDR3 protein. The sample contains hundreds of thousands of distinct CDR3 sequences, 35% to 45% of which appear only once. General observations from the study: A handful of TRBV segments were significantly more frequent in patients than in controls. TRBV5-6, TRBV5-1 and TRBV20-1 were among these segments.

Their antigen targets remain unknown. The source material was blood. These receptors were taken from a girl between 5 and 17 years old with multiple sclerosis.

Notes on this clonotype: Since a much larger clone is just one base distant, this may be a read error. The chain employs TRBV12-3 or TRBV12-4 and TRBJ2-1; a weak D match, TRBD1 (6 bases). The CDR3 is 15 residues long. CDR3 in DNA: TGTGCCAGCAGCCCCATAGGGGGACCCTACGATGAGCAGTTCTTC. It specifies CASSPIGGPYDEQFF.

The gene calls are TRBV5-1 and TRBJ2-5, with 12 bases matching TRBD2. The CDR3 runs 15 residues. V was pared by 3 bases and J by 11 bases, with 11 bases of the junction left unmatched. Germline-derived CDR1 and CDR2 are SGHRS and YFSETQ. CDR3 DNA: TGCGCCAGCAGCTCTAGCGGGAGGGATGGGGATGAGCAGTACTTC. Amino acid sequence: CASSSSGRDGDEQYF.

Ten or more counts support this clonotype. This sequence joins TRBV20-1 and TRBJ2-3; D gene unclear. Germline V lookup: CDR1 DFQATT, CDR2 SNEGSKA (reference sequence). V dropped 0 bases and J dropped 4 bases, with 17 bases sitting between them. This CDR3 has 16 residues. CDR3 sequence: CSARDSKASPADTQYF. The CDR3 bases are TGCAGTGCTAGAGATTCCAAAGCGTCCCCCGCAGATACGCAGTATTTT.

CDR3 sequence (DNA): TGTGCCATCAGTGGGTTGGAGGATACGCAGTATTTT. Translating it yields CAISGLEDTQYF. This chain uses TRBV10-3 with TRBJ2-3, with D unresolved. The length of the CDR3 is 12 residues. V lost 4 bases to trimming and J lost 6 bases, with 8 bases between them. In germline, CDR1 is ENHRY, CDR2 SYGVKD.

The table lists this clonotype with a few counts. V and J are TRBV7-9 and TRBJ1-1; D remains unclear. This CDR3 region has 14 residues. Between the trimmed V and J ends, which lost 5 bases and 5 bases, there was a span of 15 bases. Germline lookup yields CDR1 SEHNR and CDR2 FQNEAQ (reference sequence). In DNA form, the CDR3 reads TGTGCCAGCAGCCCCCCCCGGGCAGATACTGAAGCTTTCTTT. This translates into CASSPPRADTEAFF.

The chain combines TRBV11-2 with TRBJ2-3, with 8 bases that match TRBD2. The germline CDR1 and CDR2 sequences are SGHAT and FQNNGV. V trimming: 8 bases; J trimming: 5 bases; junction bases outside the gene matches: 3. The CDR3 covers 12 residues. The CDR3 DNA is TGTGCCAGCGGACTAGCAGGAGATACGCAGTATTTT. Translating it yields CASGLAGDTQYF.

There are a few counts of this clonotype. The J gene is TRBJ1-5, the V gene TRBV7-2; no definite D call. Trimming took off 5 bases at V and 8 bases at J, with 13 bases between the two ends. Germline V gene sequence: CDR1 SGHTA, CDR2 FQGNSA. This CDR3 is built from 13 residues. CDR3 bases: TGTGCCAGCAGCCCCCCCCGTGCGGAGCCCCAGCATTTT. It is translated as CASSPPRAEPQHF. Complete variable domain (other parts from reference TRBV7-2 and TRBJ1-5): GAGVSQSPSNKVTEKGKDVELRCDPISGHTALYWYRQSLGQGLEFLIYFQGNSAPDKSGLPSDRFSAERTGGSVSTLTIQRTQQEDSAVYLCASSPPRAEPQHFGDGTRLSIL.

This clonotype occurred many times. The chain couples TRBV5-6 to TRBJ2-7; perhaps TRBD1 as D (5 bases). Germline CDR1 is SGHDT and CDR2 is YYEEEE. V was shortened by 4 bases and J by 2 bases, with 19 bases between the two germline ends. CDR3 length: 16 amino acids. CDR3 DNA: TGTGCCAGCAGCCCCCGAGGCGACAGAAATCCCTACGAGCAGTACTTC. This encodes CASSPRGDRNPYEQYF.

CDR3 protein: CASSPGGTWDSSYEQYF. DNA of the CDR3: TGCGCCAGCAGCCCCGGGGGAACCTGGGACAGCAGCTACGAGCAGTACTTC. The chain links TRBV5-1 to TRBJ2-7, with a possible D match to TRBD1 (7 bases). The V and J ends lost 4 bases and 3 bases respectively, with 23 bases between them. The CDR3 is 17 amino acids. The germline CDR1 and CDR2 sequences are SGHRS and YFSETQ.

In this sample, this clonotype turned up many times. The chain is built from TRBV20-1 and TRBJ2-1; perhaps TRBD2 as D (5 bases). Per germline, CDR1 DFQATT and CDR2 SNEGSKA (reference sequence). The CDR3 has 13 residues. Trimming removed 3 bases at V and 4 bases at J, with 10 bases between. CDR3 loop: CSASSGIYNEQFF. The CDR3 DNA reads as TGCAGTGCTAGTTCGGGAATATACAATGAGCAGTTCTTC.

This clonotype has a handful of counts. The chain couples TRBV20-1 to TRBJ1-1, with TRBD1 matching 7 bases. CDR1 and CDR2 (germline): DFQATT, SNEGSKA (reference sequence). The CDR3 runs 14 residues. After removal of 3 bases from V and 2 bases from J, the junction contained 6 bases not matched to a gene. The CDR3 DNA reads as TGCAGTGCTAGCCCGACAGGGAGAAACACTGAAGCTTTCTTT. Protein product: CSASPTGRNTEAFF.

This clonotype came up a few times. The rearrangement uses TRBV11-3 and TRBJ2-1; TRBD2 aligns across 12 bases. The CDR3 has 16 amino acids. The V segment lost 5 bases and the J segment 8 bases; nucleotides outside the gene matches: 10. CDR1 is SGHNT, CDR2 YENEEA, per germline. CDR3 region: CASSLRLAGVVHEQFF. The CDR3 bases are TGTGCCAGCAGCCTCCGACTAGCGGGGGTGGTCCATGAGCAGTTCTTC.

This clonotype was detected a few times. Compared with germline, one end of the junction differs, possibly owing to a read error. CDR3 residues: CSTSRDRRYGYTF. CDR3 in DNA: TGCAGTACTAGTAGGGACAGGCGGTATGGCTACACCTTC. V and J are TRBV20-1 and TRBJ1-2; TRBD1 agrees at 8 bases. Looked up from germline, CDR1 is DFQATT and CDR2 is SNEGSKA (reference sequence). This CDR3 is built from 13 residues.

This chain connects TRBV6-5 to TRBJ1-2, with unresolved D. The CDR3 is 13 amino acids. The V and J ends lost 4 bases and 6 bases respectively, with 12 bases between them. Germline-derived CDR1 and CDR2 are MNHEY and SVGAGI. The CDR3 protein is CASSSPEVHGYTF. DNA of the CDR3: TGTGCCAGCAGTTCCCCCGAGGTTCATGGCTACACCTTC.

This clonotype was seen a handful of times. The chain links TRBV7-2 to TRBJ2-2, with D possibly TRBD2 on 6 matching bases. Germline CDR1 is SGHTA and CDR2 is FQGNSA. The CDR3 contains 16 residues. V lost 5 bases and J 3 bases, leaving 16 bases between the germline ends. The CDR3 DNA is TGTGCCAGCAGCCCCCTTGGCGGGACTCACACCGGGGAGCTGTTTTTT. Translating it yields CASSPLGGTHTGELFF.

Comments on this clonotype: A read error may produce the germline difference seen at one junction end. The V call is TRBV24-1, the J call TRBJ2-2; D might be TRBD2 (5 bases). The germline gives CDR1 KGHDR, CDR2 SFDVKD. The CDR3 spans 11 residues. The CDR3 loop reads CATSDLGERFF. Here the CDR3 DNA reads TGTGCCACCAGTGACCTCGGGGAGCGGTTTTTT.

With respect to this clonotype: A read error may be the cause here, since a much bigger clone is one base away. The rearrangement joins TRBV13 to TRBJ1-5, with unresolved D. The CDR3 runs to 12 residues. Germline V gives CDR1 PRHDT, CDR2 FYEKMQ (reference sequence). V lost 0 bases and J 5 bases, leaving 2 bases between the germline ends. CDR3 amino acids: CASSLGYQPQHF. In DNA form, the CDR3 reads TGTGCCAGCAGCTTAGGGTATCAGCCCCAGCATTTT.

This clonotype was seen ten or more times. The rearrangement uses TRBV29-1 and TRBJ2-3; D unresolved. The germline gives CDR1 SQVTM, CDR2 ANQGSEA. The CDR3 runs to 15 residues. Trimming shortened V by 6 bases and J by 0 bases, and 16 bases separated the two germline ends. CDR3 sequence (DNA): TGCAGCGTCGCCCAAGGGTTAGGGAGCACAGATACGCAGTATTTT. Translating it yields CSVAQGLGSTDTQYF.

Comments on this clonotype: A much larger clone lies one base from this, so it may be a read error. V gene TRBV3-1 combines with J gene TRBJ2-1, with D possibly TRBD2 on 5 matching bases. The germline gives CDR1 LGHDT, CDR2 YNNKEL (reference sequence). CDR3 length: 13 residues. CDR3 loop: CASSHQSGNERFF. The DNA of the CDR3 is TGTGCCAGCAGCCACCAATCGGGAAATGAGCGGTTCTTC.